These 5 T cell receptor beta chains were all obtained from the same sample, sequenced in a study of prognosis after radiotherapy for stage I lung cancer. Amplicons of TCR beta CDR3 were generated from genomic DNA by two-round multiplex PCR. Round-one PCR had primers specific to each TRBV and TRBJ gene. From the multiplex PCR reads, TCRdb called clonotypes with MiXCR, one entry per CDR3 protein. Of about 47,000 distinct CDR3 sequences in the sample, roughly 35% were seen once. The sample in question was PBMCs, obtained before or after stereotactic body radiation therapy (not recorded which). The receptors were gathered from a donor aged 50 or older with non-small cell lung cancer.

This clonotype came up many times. Written as DNA, the CDR3 is TGCGCCAGCAGCCCGGGAGGGATAGCAGATACGCAGTATTTT. It translates to CASSPGGIADTQYF. This rearrangement joins TRBV4-3 to TRBJ2-3, with 8 bases aligning to TRBD2. V shed 4 bases and J 4 bases; nucleotides not matched to a gene: 4. Germline CDR1 is LGHNA and CDR2 is YSLEER. CDR3 length: 14 amino acids.

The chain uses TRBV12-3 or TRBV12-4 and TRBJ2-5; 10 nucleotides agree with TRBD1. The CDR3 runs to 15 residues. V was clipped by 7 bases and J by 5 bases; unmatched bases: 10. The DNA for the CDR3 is TGTGCCAGCACGCCGGGACAGGGGATTGGGGAGACCCAGTACTTC. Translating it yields CASTPGQGIGETQYF.

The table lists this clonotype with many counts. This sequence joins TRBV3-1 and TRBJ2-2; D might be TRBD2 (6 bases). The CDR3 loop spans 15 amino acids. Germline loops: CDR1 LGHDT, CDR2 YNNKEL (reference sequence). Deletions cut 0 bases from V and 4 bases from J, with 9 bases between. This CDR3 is CASSQDRGGTGELFF. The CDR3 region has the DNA TGTGCCAGCAGCCAAGATCGGGGAGGCACCGGGGAGCTGTTTTTT.

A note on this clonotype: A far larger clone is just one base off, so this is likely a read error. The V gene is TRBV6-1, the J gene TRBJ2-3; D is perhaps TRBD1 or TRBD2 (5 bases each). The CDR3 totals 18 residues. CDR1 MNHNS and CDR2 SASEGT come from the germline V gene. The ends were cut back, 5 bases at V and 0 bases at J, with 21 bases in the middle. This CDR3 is CASSHFDTGTDSTDTQYF. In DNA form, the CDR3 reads TGTGCCAGCAGTCACTTTGATACCGGGACGGACAGCACAGATACGCAGTATTTT.

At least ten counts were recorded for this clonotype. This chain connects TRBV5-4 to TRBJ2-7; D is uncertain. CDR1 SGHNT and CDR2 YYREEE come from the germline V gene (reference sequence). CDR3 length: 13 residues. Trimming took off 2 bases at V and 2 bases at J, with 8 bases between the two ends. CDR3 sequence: CASSFMPAYEQYF. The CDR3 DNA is TGTGCCAGCAGCTTCATGCCCGCCTACGAGCAGTACTTC.